The 22 T cell receptor beta chains in this list originate from one sample, sequenced in a study of T cells in Graves' hyperthyroidism and ophthalmopathy. What was amplified from RNA transcripts were TCR beta CDR3 regions. First-round RT-PCR with HTBI primers amplified the TCR CDR3 region. MiXCR was run by TCRdb on the multiplex PCR reads, yielding one entry per CDR3 protein. Of 300,000 to 400,000 distinct CDR3 sequences listed, about 20% were seen once; the top ten hold roughly 49%. Sample: blood. Receptors were obtained from a woman between 45 and 65 years old with Graves' hyperthyroidism.

This chain connects TRBV19 to TRBJ2-3, with D maybe TRBD2 (7 bases). CDR1 and CDR2 (germline): LNHDA, SQIVND (reference sequence). The CDR3 has 19 amino acids. Trimming shortened V by 3 bases and J by 5 bases, and 27 bases separated the two germline ends. The CDR3 DNA sequence: TGTGCCAGTAGTATCGCCGTTTTGGGGGGGGGCCGTGATTTAGATACGCAGTATTTT. It is translated as CASSIAVLGGGRDLDTQYF.

This clonotype has ten or more counts. The chain uses TRBV28 and TRBJ2-3, with 7 bases aligning to TRBD1. The germline V gene encodes CDR1 MDHEN and CDR2 SYDVKM. The CDR3 has 13 residues. V shed 3 bases and J 6 bases; nucleotides not matched to a gene: 3. CDR3 protein: CASSFEGADTQYF. The CDR3 DNA reads as TGTGCCAGCAGTTTCGAGGGGGCGGATACGCAGTATTTT.

A few counts support this clonotype. The chain has TRBV6-9 and TRBJ2-1; D is ambiguous. This CDR3 region has 11 residues. Germline CDR1 is MNHGY and CDR2 is SVAAGI. V was clipped by 3 bases and J by 10 bases, with 7 bases between them. CDR3 in DNA: TGTGCCAGCAGTTACTACGGGGAGCAGTTCTTC. As protein: CASSYYGEQFF.

The table lists this clonotype with many counts. The rearrangement joins TRBV5-1 to TRBJ2-3; 10 nucleotides align to TRBD1. The CDR3 contains 16 residues. The junction had 9 bases not matched to a gene; V was cut back by 4 bases and J by 4 bases. Germline V gene sequence: CDR1 SGHRS, CDR2 YFSETQ. The CDR3 nucleotides read TGCGCCAGCAGCATATCCGGGACAGGGGCGTCAGATACGCAGTATTTT. Residues: CASSISGTGASDTQYF.

In its sample, this clonotype was seen many times. The V call is TRBV2, the J call TRBJ2-1, with D unclear. Germline V lookup: CDR1 SNHLY, CDR2 FYNNEI. The V end was cut by 1 base, the J end by 4 bases, with 5 bases between. The CDR3 has 13 residues. The CDR3 region is CASSEGVYNEQFF. The CDR3 DNA sequence: TGTGCCAGCAGTGAAGGGGTATACAATGAGCAGTTCTTC. The whole variable domain, remainder taken from reference TRBV2 and TRBJ2-1, is EPEVTQTPSHQVTQMGQEVILRCVPISNHLYFYWYRQILGQKVEFLVSFYNNEISEKSEIFDDQFSVERPDGSNFTLKIRSTKLEDSAMYFCASSEGVYNEQFFGPGTRLTVL.

The chain carries TRBV6-4 and TRBJ1-4; a weak D match, TRBD1 (6 bases). The germline V gene encodes CDR1 MRHNA and CDR2 SNTAGT. The CDR3 runs to 14 residues. Trimming pared 4 bases from V and 8 bases from J, leaving 14 bases between. CDR3 coding DNA: TGTGCCAGCAGTGCCGAGGGGGGGGAGGAAAAACTGTTTTTT. This encodes CASSAEGGEEKLFF.

The sample holds a few counts of this clonotype. The chain uses TRBV2 and TRBJ1-5; the match to TRBD1 covers 7 bases. The CDR3 runs to 17 residues. The V gene's germline CDR1 is SNHLY and CDR2 FYNNEI. The J segment lost 1 base and the V segment lost 6 bases, leaving 12 bases of the junction unmatched. The DNA for the CDR3 is TGTGCCAGCAGCCCTCAGGGGGGGGGCTTAAGCAATCAGCCCCAGCATTTT. Protein: CASSPQGGGLSNQPQHF.

The rearrangement uses TRBV20-1 and TRBJ2-5, with 8 bases aligning to TRBD2. CDR3 size: 15 residues. The J segment lost 5 bases and the V segment lost 6 bases, leaving 14 bases of the junction unmatched. From germline, CDR1 is DFQATT and CDR2 SNEGSKA (reference sequence). CDR3: CSARTAAGDQETQYF. The CDR3 DNA is TGCAGTGCCCGAACCGCAGCGGGAGATCAGGAGACCCAGTACTTC.

The chain carries TRBV19 and TRBJ2-1; tentatively, D is TRBD2 (6 bases). Germline values: CDR1 LNHDA, CDR2 SQIVND (reference sequence). The germline V and J ends were trimmed by 4 bases and 0 bases, with 10 bases remaining between them. The CDR3 is 15 residues long. DNA for the CDR3: TGTGCCAGTAGTAACGACGGGAGCTCCTACAATGAGCAGTTCTTC. Translating gives CASSNDGSSYNEQFF.

This clonotype was found many times. This rearrangement joins TRBV5-1 to TRBJ2-1; 16 bases align to TRBD2. There are 14 residues in the CDR3. The V gene end was trimmed by 4 bases and the J gene end by 10 bases; junction bases not matched to a gene: 2. Looked up from germline, CDR1 is SGHRS and CDR2 is YFSETQ. DNA for the CDR3: TGCGCCAGCAGCCCGGGACTAGCGGGAGGGGAGCAGTTCTTC. This sequence encodes CASSPGLAGGEQFF.

This clonotype was detected many times. The chain carries TRBV20-1 and TRBJ1-2, with D perhaps matching TRBD1 (6 bases). Germline values: CDR1 DFQATT, CDR2 SNEGSKA (reference sequence). This CDR3 has 12 amino acids. The V end lost 6 bases, the J end lost 8 bases, and 16 bases lay between the germline ends. CDR3 coding DNA: TGCAGTGCCAAGGACAGAGCCGAGGGCTACACCTTC. Protein product: CSAKDRAEGYTF.

This clonotype has ten or more counts. The CDR3: CASSQDKWTTNTEAFF. The CDR3 nucleotides read TGTGCCAGCAGCCAAGATAAGTGGACAACGAACACTGAAGCTTTCTTT. This chain connects TRBV3-1 to TRBJ1-1, with D perhaps matching TRBD1 (5 bases). The V end was cut by 0 bases, the J end by 1 base, with 12 bases between. The germline V gene encodes CDR1 LGHDT and CDR2 YNNKEL (reference sequence). The CDR3 loop spans 16 amino acids.

Ten or more counts support this clonotype. The V and J genes are TRBV6-1 and TRBJ2-6; D may match TRBD1 or TRBD2 (6 bases each). The ends were cut back, 5 bases at V and 2 bases at J, with 13 bases in the middle. From germline, CDR1 is MNHNS and CDR2 SASEGT. The CDR3 runs to 16 residues. The CDR3 sequence: CASSLEGGPGANVLTF. CDR3 coding DNA: TGTGCCAGCAGTCTCGAGGGGGGACCTGGGGCCAACGTCCTGACTTTC.

There are many counts of this clonotype. The genes are TRBV6-1 and TRBJ2-7; D uncertain. Looked up from germline, CDR1 is MNHNS and CDR2 is SASEGT. The CDR3 is 15 residues long. The ends were cut back, 5 bases at V and 6 bases at J, with 20 bases in the middle. CDR3 protein: CASSQGPTSQTEQYV. The CDR3 DNA reads TGTGCCAGCAGTCAAGGGCCAACCTCCCAGACCGAGCAGTACGTC.

There are many counts of this clonotype. The rearrangement links TRBV10-1 to TRBJ1-4; TRBD1 aligns across 9 bases. Germline CDR1 and CDR2: WNHNN and SYGVQD (reference sequence). The CDR3 sequence is 15 residues long. Germline trimming cut 6 bases from V and 6 bases from J; bases unmatched to any gene: 8. The CDR3: CASSGDREDDEKLFF. DNA for the CDR3: TGCGCCAGCAGCGGGGACAGGGAAGATGATGAAAAACTGTTTTTT.

This clonotype has at least ten counts. The rearrangement joins TRBV4-1 to TRBJ2-7; D not certain. Germline lookup yields CDR1 MGHRA and CDR2 YSYEKL. The CDR3 contains 15 residues. V was cut by 0 bases and J by 0 bases, with 9 bases left in between. CDR3 nucleotide sequence: TGCGCCAGCAGCCAAGATCTGCTAAGCTCCTACGAGCAGTACTTC. This codes for CASSQDLLSSYEQYF.

This clonotype has ten or more counts. The rearrangement links TRBV20-1 to TRBJ2-1; 8 bases are a match to TRBD2. The CDR3 is 14 residues long. V was pared by 3 bases and J by 2 bases, with 3 bases of the junction left unmatched. CDR1 is DFQATT and CDR2 is SNEGSKA in the germline V gene (reference sequence). CDR3 protein: CSASWRGAYNEQFF. DNA for the CDR3: TGCAGTGCTAGTTGGCGGGGGGCCTACAATGAGCAGTTCTTC.

V usage is TRBV28 and J usage is TRBJ1-2, with D possibly matching TRBD1 (5 bases). V dropped 4 bases and J dropped 5 bases, with 14 bases sitting between them. Germline V lookup: CDR1 MDHEN, CDR2 SYDVKM. CDR3 size: 14 residues. The CDR3 loop reads CASSWVAGRYGYTF. The CDR3 coding sequence is TGTGCCAGCAGTTGGGTCGCAGGGCGGTATGGCTACACCTTC.

This clonotype has at least ten counts. The gene calls are TRBV7-8 and TRBJ2-7, with D perhaps TRBD1 (6 bases). Germline V lookup: CDR1 SGHVS, CDR2 FQNEAQ. Trimming took 4 bases from V and 1 from J, leaving 11 bases between them. The length of the CDR3 is 14 residues. CDR3 nucleotide sequence: TGTGCCAGCAGCTCCTCGACAGGTTCCTACGAGCAGTACGTC. It is translated as CASSSSTGSYEQYV.

This clonotype was picked up many times. V usage is TRBV27 and J usage is TRBJ1-5, with 11 bases matching TRBD1. The trim removed 6 bases at V and 4 bases at J, leaving 2 bases unmatched. CDR1 is MNHEY, CDR2 SMNVEV, per germline (reference sequence). The CDR3 contains 14 residues. CDR3 residues: CASRGQGGNQPQHF. CDR3 nucleotide sequence: TGTGCCAGCAGGGGACAGGGGGGGAATCAGCCCCAGCATTTT.

The genes are TRBV15 and TRBJ2-1; D is unresolved. The CDR3 spans 13 residues. From germline, CDR1 is LNHNV and CDR2 YYDKDF (reference sequence). V dropped 5 bases and J dropped 0 bases, with 5 bases sitting between them. The CDR3 is CATSPFSYNEQFF. The CDR3 region has the DNA TGTGCCACCAGCCCTTTCTCCTACAATGAGCAGTTCTTC.

This chain connects TRBV5-1 to TRBJ1-1; unclear D gene. This CDR3 has 15 amino acids. Per germline, CDR1 SGHRS and CDR2 YFSETQ. The ends were cut back, 0 bases at V and 1 base at J, with 10 bases in the middle. The CDR3 loop is CASSLGSGWNTEAFF. CDR3 DNA sequence: TGCGCCAGCAGCTTGGGATCAGGCTGGAACACTGAAGCTTTCTTT.